This record concerns one T cell receptor beta chain sequence. Its antigen is currently unknown. Trimming took 4 bases from V and 2 from J, leaving 9 bases between them. The germline gives CDR1 LNHNV, CDR2 YYDKDF (reference sequence). This CDR3 has 14 residues. This record comes from a study of lymphopenia after photon versus proton radiotherapy. Generated by immunoSEQ multiplex PCR, the TCRdb table keeps only in-frame clones and is missing some. The sample comprises 68,000 or so clones, roughly 93% of which are singletons, and about 3% rests with the top ten. Study observations and caveats: After the lymphocyte nadir, photon-treated repertoires showed oligoclonal expansion, especially of CD8+ Temra cells.

The origin of this receptor is a woman in her sixties or seventies with pancreatic cancer. V gene TRBV15 combines with J gene TRBJ2-1; D is possibly TRBD1 or TRBD2 (6 bases each). Source: peripheral blood, taken from a patient treated with photon-based radiotherapy. The CDR3 DNA sequence: TGTGCCACCAGCAATCGGGGGCCCTACAATGAGCAGTTCTTC. Amino acids: CATSNRGPYNEQFF.